What follows are 26 T cell receptor beta chains derived from one specimen sequenced in a study of T cells in Graves' hyperthyroidism and ophthalmopathy (dated by TCRdb to about 2019). Libraries were made using multiplex PCR. This sample was sequenced with an Illumina HiSeq 2000. Amplification of TCR beta CDR3 regions was carried out from RNA transcripts. The first round of RT-PCR for the TCR CDR3 was performed with the HTBI primer set and the Qiagen OneStep RT-PCR kit. TCRdb redid the processing of the public reads, applying fastp at Q25 and MiXCR, and retained in-frame beta chains. When rows share a CDR3 protein, they turn into one entry using the most common DNA and genes. This sample has about 640,000 distinct CDR3 sequences in its table, and about a fifth of those were observed once. Roughly 30% of the sample is held by the ten biggest clonotypes. Sequenced material: blood. These receptor sequences come from a man younger than 45 with Graves' ophthalmopathy.

In its sample, this clonotype was seen a few times. The rearrangement uses TRBV7-9 and TRBJ2-7; D unclear. V gave up 5 bases and J gave up 5 bases, with 16 bases separating them. Germline V gives CDR1 SEHNR, CDR2 FQNEAQ (reference sequence). The CDR3 is made up of 14 amino acids. CDR3 nucleotide sequence: TGTGCCAGCAGCCCACCCTCGCGTAAGGACGAGCAGTACTTC. As protein: CASSPPSRKDEQYF.

This clonotype was observed many times. The rearrangement links TRBV7-2 to TRBJ2-7; D possibly corresponds to TRBD1 (6 bases). The germline V and J ends were trimmed by 5 bases and 2 bases, with 13 bases remaining between them. The CDR3 is 14 residues long. Germline V CDR1 and CDR2: SGHTA, FQGNSA. CDR3 sequence reads: CASSPFTGPYEQYF. The CDR3 nucleotides read TGTGCCAGCAGCCCTTTTACAGGGCCCTACGAGCAGTACTTC.

The chain carries TRBV6-1 and TRBJ2-5, with D possibly TRBD2 on 6 matching bases. V dropped 6 bases and J dropped 1 base, with 12 bases sitting between them. There are 14 residues in the CDR3. Germline-derived CDR1 and CDR2 are MNHNS and SASEGT. CDR3 protein: CASSGRLAQETQYF. The CDR3 DNA reads as TGTGCCAGCAGCGGGAGATTGGCCCAAGAGACCCAGTACTTC.

This clonotype appeared a few times. This rearrangement joins TRBV19 to TRBJ1-1; D remains unclear. The CDR3 contains 12 residues. CDR1 is LNHDA, CDR2 SQIVND, per germline (reference sequence). The V end was cut by 4 bases, the J end by 7 bases, with 10 bases between. The CDR3 is CASSTIGYEAFF. CDR3 DNA: TGTGCCAGTAGTACTATAGGGTATGAAGCTTTCTTT.

The rearrangement links TRBV7-9 to TRBJ1-2; TRBD1 aligns across 9 bases. The CDR3 is made up of 14 amino acids. J lost 2 bases, V lost 6 bases, and 4 bases had no gene match. Germline V CDR1 and CDR2: SEHNR, FQNEAQ (reference sequence). CDR3: CASRDGQGNYGYTF. DNA of the CDR3: TGTGCCAGCAGAGATGGACAGGGGAACTATGGCTACACCTTC.

This clonotype was recorded a few times. The genes are TRBV6-1 and TRBJ2-7; the match to TRBD2 covers 8 bases. Trimming at V came to 7 bases and at J to 4 bases, leaving 9 bases not matched to a gene. Germline-derived CDR1 and CDR2 are MNHNS and SASEGT. The CDR3 has 14 amino acids. The CDR3: CASTPSGSKYEQYF. The CDR3 coding sequence is TGTGCCAGCACCCCCAGCGGGAGCAAGTACGAGCAGTACTTC.

This clonotype was counted ten times or more. The V call is TRBV12-3 or TRBV12-4, the J call TRBJ1-5; D call uncertain. Trimming took off 1 base at V and 5 bases at J, with 6 bases between the two ends. The CDR3 has 13 amino acids. In DNA form, the CDR3 reads TGTGCCAGCAGTTTAGGTGGTGATCAGCCCCAGCATTTT. Translated: CASSLGGDQPQHF.

J is TRBJ2-1 and V is TRBV3-1; TRBD2 matches 7 bases. V dropped 0 bases and J dropped 9; count of bases not matched to a gene: 5. The germline V gene has CDR1 LGHDT and CDR2 YNNKEL (reference sequence). The CDR3 extends over 14 amino acids. CDR3 amino acids: CASSQDLAAREQFF. The CDR3 coding sequence is TGTGCCAGCAGCCAAGATCTAGCGGCCCGTGAGCAGTTCTTC.

In this sample, this clonotype turned up many times. The chain carries TRBV7-9 and TRBJ1-2, with 9 positions matching TRBD1. Germline CDR1 is SEHNR and CDR2 is FQNEAQ (reference sequence). V lost 5 bases to trimming and J lost 4 bases; unmatched junction nucleotides: 8. This CDR3 spans 15 amino acids. The CDR3 here is CASSRGQGRRYGYTF. Here the CDR3 DNA reads TGTGCCAGCAGCCGGGGACAGGGAAGGCGCTATGGCTACACCTTC.

This clonotype was seen a handful of times. The chain is built from TRBV6-9 and TRBJ2-7; 9 bases are a match to TRBD2. Trimming at V came to 3 bases and at J to 5 bases, leaving 5 bases not matched to a gene. The CDR3 spans 14 residues. Germline V gives CDR1 MNHGY, CDR2 SVAAGI. CDR3 sequence (DNA): TGTGCCAGCAGTTACCCCCCTAGCGGGGACGAGCAGTACTTC. Protein product: CASSYPPSGDEQYF.

The chain employs TRBV3-1 and TRBJ2-1; D gene ambiguous. CDR1 and CDR2 from the germline V gene are LGHDT and YNNKEL (reference sequence). The CDR3 loop spans 12 amino acids. Trimming took off 6 bases at V and 3 bases at J, with 6 bases between the two ends. Written as DNA, the CDR3 is TGTGCCAGCAGTCGGTACTACAATGAGCAGTTCTTC. Amino acids: CASSRYYNEQFF.

This clonotype was seen repeatedly, ten times or more. The V and J genes are TRBV2 and TRBJ1-5; 11 bases are shared with TRBD1. The germline CDR1 and CDR2 sequences are SNHLY and FYNNEI. The CDR3 sequence is 16 residues long. After removal of 2 bases from V and 5 bases from J, the junction contained 5 bases not matched to a gene. The CDR3 coding sequence is TGTGCCAGCAGTGAACTCCGGACAGGGGGCCATCAGCCCCAGCATTTT. The encoded protein is CASSELRTGGHQPQHF. The whole variable domain, remainder taken from reference TRBV2 and TRBJ1-5, is EPEVTQTPSHQVTQMGQEVILRCVPISNHLYFYWYRQILGQKVEFLVSFYNNEISEKSEIFDDQFSVERPDGSNFTLKIRSTKLEDSAMYFCASSELRTGGHQPQHFGDGTRLSIL.

The chain couples TRBV20-1 to TRBJ2-1; TRBD2 matches 8 bases. CDR3 length: 14 residues. Germline trimming cut 3 bases from V and 9 bases from J; bases unmatched to any gene: 10. The germline V gene has CDR1 DFQATT and CDR2 SNEGSKA (reference sequence). CDR3 sequence: CSARTGRGWGEQFF. CDR3 nucleotide sequence: TGCAGTGCTAGGACCGGGAGGGGGTGGGGTGAGCAGTTCTTC.

At least ten counts were recorded for this clonotype. V and J are TRBV3-1 and TRBJ1-1, with D unresolved. Trimming took off 4 bases at V and 4 bases at J, with 10 bases between the two ends. This CDR3 is 13 amino acids long. Germline V lookup: CDR1 LGHDT, CDR2 YNNKEL (reference sequence). CDR3 coding DNA: TGTGCCAGCAGCCCGTTTGAGGGCACTGAAGCTTTCTTT. Translation: CASSPFEGTEAFF.

This clonotype showed up just a few times. The rearrangement links TRBV13 to TRBJ2-3, with 9 bases that match TRBD2. The V gene's germline CDR1 is PRHDT and CDR2 FYEKMQ (reference sequence). V lost 5 bases to trimming and J lost 5 bases; unmatched junction nucleotides: 8. The CDR3 runs 15 residues. The CDR3 protein is CASSDRLADLDTQYF. CDR3 nucleotide sequence: TGTGCCAGCAGCGACCGACTAGCGGACCTAGATACGCAGTATTTT. The variable domain in full, with the rest retrieved from reference TRBV13 and TRBJ2-3, is AAGVIQSPRHLIKEKRETATLKCYPIPRHDTVYWYQQGPGQDPQFLISFYEKMQSDKGSIPDRFSAQQFSDYHSELNMSSLELGDSALYFCASSDRLADLDTQYFGPGTRLTVL.

This clonotype was found a few times. The rearrangement joins TRBV20-1 to TRBJ1-4, with D possibly TRBD1 on 6 matching bases. Germline V lookup: CDR1 DFQATT, CDR2 SNEGSKA (reference sequence). There are 14 residues in the CDR3. The V gene lost 1 base and the J gene lost 8 bases, with 14 bases spanning the gap. The CDR3 sequence: CSARVGGLREKLFF. The CDR3 nucleotides read TGCAGTGCTAGAGTTGGGGGGCTACGGGAAAAACTGTTTTTT.

In its sample, this clonotype was seen a few times. V gene TRBV18 combines with J gene TRBJ1-5; D may be TRBD1 (6 bases). V was cut by 2 bases and J by 9 bases, with 11 bases left in between. The CDR3 is 13 amino acids. Germline CDR1 is KGHSH and CDR2 is LQKENI. The CDR3 region has the DNA TGTGCCAGCTCACCAGGGCAGGGGTGGCCCCAGCATTTT. Protein product: CASSPGQGWPQHF.

This chain links TRBV20-1 with TRBJ1-2; D gene ambiguous. Germline values: CDR1 DFQATT, CDR2 SNEGSKA (reference sequence). Trimming took off 6 bases at V and 4 bases at J, with 18 bases between the two ends. The CDR3 covers 14 residues. The CDR3 bases are TGCAGTGCCCCACTTCGGGATCCCTCCTATGGCTACACCTTC. Residues: CSAPLRDPSYGYTF.

This clonotype was seen at least ten times. The chain carries TRBV4-1 and TRBJ1-5; no reliable D call. Trimming took off 2 bases at V and 1 base at J, with 3 bases between the two ends. The CDR3 runs to 13 residues. CDR1 and CDR2 (germline): MGHRA, YSYEKL. The CDR3 DNA reads as TGCGCCAGCAGCCAACGGAGCAATCAGCCCCAGCATTTT. This translates into CASSQRSNQPQHF.

This clonotype showed up just a few times. V and J are TRBV7-3 and TRBJ2-1, with no clear D. Germline CDR1 reads SGHTA; CDR2 reads FQGTGA. The CDR3 contains 13 residues. Trimming removed 5 bases at V and 5 bases at J, with 10 bases between. Written as DNA, the CDR3 is TGTGCCAGCAGCGGCGGAACGAACAATGAGCAGTTCTTC. Translation gives CASSGGTNNEQFF.

In this sample, this clonotype turned up a few times. The genes are TRBV4-2 and TRBJ2-1; 8 bases match TRBD2. Losses at the gene ends were 3 bases for V and 1 base for J; bases not matched to a gene: 8. This CDR3 is 17 amino acids long. The germline V gene encodes CDR1 LGHNA and CDR2 YNFKEQ. CDR3 in amino acids: CASSQGASGSSYNEQFF. The DNA of the CDR3 is TGTGCCAGCAGCCAGGGGGCTAGCGGGTCTTCCTACAATGAGCAGTTCTTC.

This clonotype has more than one count but fewer than ten. The chain couples TRBV4-1 to TRBJ2-1; TRBD1 matches at 8 bases. This CDR3 has 15 amino acids. The junction had 9 bases not matched to a gene; V was cut back by 4 bases and J by 7 bases. In germline, CDR1 is MGHRA, CDR2 YSYEKL. CDR3 sequence (DNA): TGCGCCAGCAGCCTGGAGTGGACAGGGTATAATGAGCAGTTCTTC. Protein sequence: CASSLEWTGYNEQFF.

V and J are TRBV14 and TRBJ2-1, with D hard to call. The V gene's germline CDR1 is SGHDN and CDR2 FVKESK. V shed 1 base and J shed 12 bases, with 10 bases lying between them. This CDR3 spans 12 amino acids. CDR3 bases: TGTGCCAGCAGCCAAGTTCGCCGGGCGCAGTTCTTC. Protein product: CASSQVRRAQFF.

This clonotype has ten or more counts. J is TRBJ1-1 and V is TRBV2; 8 bases are a match to TRBD1. V dropped 4 bases and J dropped 7; count of bases not matched to a gene: 5. The CDR3 totals 13 residues. Germline-derived CDR1 and CDR2 are SNHLY and FYNNEI. The CDR3 is CASSADRVSEAFF. For the CDR3, the DNA is TGTGCCAGCAGTGCGGACAGGGTTAGTGAAGCTTTCTTT.

In the case of this clonotype: The germline gene is not matched at one end of the junction; a read error may be the cause. The gene calls are TRBV11-2 and TRBJ2-1; 8 bases agree with TRBD2. The CDR3 length is 17 residues. Germline loops: CDR1 SGHAT, CDR2 FQNNGV. The CDR3 sequence is CASSQGRGGRWDNEQFF. The CDR3, as DNA: TGCGCCAGCAGCCAAGGCCGCGGCGGGAGGTGGGACAATGAGCAGTTCTTC.

For this clonotype: A much more abundant neighbour one base away suggests this may be a read error. This chain connects TRBV6-1 to TRBJ1-5; tentatively, D is TRBD1 (6 bases). Germline V gene data show CDR1 as MNHNS and CDR2 as SASEGT. The CDR3 contains 16 residues. In DNA, the CDR3 is TGTGCCAACAGTGAAGGACGGACAGTAAGCAATCAGCCCCAGCATTTT. Its protein product is CANSEGRTVSNQPQHF.